Presented here are 15 T cell receptor beta chains from one specimen sequenced in a study of cytomegalovirus exposure and HLA in healthy donors. Primers: 60 Vbeta forward and 13 Jbeta reverse. The assay was immunoSEQ multiplex PCR, and TCRdb's table has in-frame clones only and misses some. The sample holds about 190,000 clones; around 75% are singletons and the top ten take less than 6%. Sequenced input: PBMCs. The receptor set was obtained from a woman aged 25 to 39 in good health and CMV-seropositive.

This clone turned up a few times. V gene TRBV11-2 combines with J gene TRBJ1-1, with TRBD1 matching 8 bases. V dropped 2 bases and J dropped 8; count of bases not matched to a gene: 10. The CDR3 has 15 amino acids. Looked up from germline, CDR1 is SGHAT and CDR2 is FQNNGV. The CDR3: CASSLSTGASSEAFF. CDR3 DNA sequence: TGTGCCAGCAGCTTATCGACAGGGGCCTCCAGCGAAGCTTTCTTT. Filled out from reference TRBV11-2 and TRBJ1-1, the complete variable domain reads EAGVAQSPRYKIIEKRQSVAFWCNPISGHATLYWYQQILGQGPKLLIQFQNNGVVDDSQLPKDRFSAERLKGVDSTLKIQPAKLEDSAVYLCASSLSTGASSEAFFGQGTRLTVV.

The V call is TRBV6-5, the J call TRBJ2-1, with D hard to call. The V and J ends lost 2 bases and 9 bases respectively, with 11 bases between them. The germline CDR1 and CDR2 sequences are MNHEY and SVGAGI. This CDR3 is 13 amino acids long. CDR3 bases: TGTGCCAGCAGTTACCCCTCAACTTCTGAGCAGTTCTTC. Translation gives CASSYPSTSEQFF.

The chain combines TRBV7-2 with TRBJ1-5; TRBD1 aligns across 10 bases. The germline V gene encodes CDR1 SGHTA and CDR2 FQGNSA. Unmatched junction bases numbered 8, after V lost 6 bases and J lost 6 bases. The CDR3 is made up of 15 amino acids. Here the CDR3 DNA reads TGTGCCAGCAGAGGACCCGGGACAGGGGCTCAGCCCCAGCATTTT. Translation gives CASRGPGTGAQPQHF.

The rearrangement uses TRBV2 and TRBJ2-7; 7 bases agree with TRBD1. The CDR3 contains 13 residues. Germline V CDR1 and CDR2: SNHLY, FYNNEI. V lost 4 bases to trimming and J lost 4 bases; unmatched junction nucleotides: 4. The CDR3 loop reads CASSGDSIYEQYF. The CDR3 DNA reads TGTGCCAGCAGTGGGGACAGTATTTACGAGCAGTACTTC.

A word on this clone: The junction departs from the called germline gene at one end, perhaps through a read error. The chain has TRBV15 and TRBJ1-1, with unresolved D. Germline V gives CDR1 LNHNV, CDR2 YYDKDF (reference sequence). This CDR3 has 16 amino acids. The CDR3 bases are TGTGCCACCAGCAGAGATTGGATGGGCCCGAACGCTGAAGCTTTCTTT. It is translated as CATSRDWMGPNAEAFF.

This chain links TRBV6-5 with TRBJ1-4; no firm D call. CDR1 is MNHEY, CDR2 SVGAGI, per germline. The CDR3 contains 16 residues. The V end lost 0 bases, the J end lost 10 bases, and 18 bases lay between the germline ends. Here the CDR3 reads CASSYSVPAGVGKLFF. The CDR3, as DNA: TGTGCCAGCAGTTACTCAGTCCCGGCAGGCGTTGGAAAACTGTTTTTT.

The V and J genes are TRBV5-6 and TRBJ2-1; TRBD1 matches at 7 bases. V trimming: 3 bases; J trimming: 5 bases; junction bases outside the gene matches: 2. Germline lookup yields CDR1 SGHDT and CDR2 YYEEEE. This CDR3 has 13 residues. The CDR3 is CASSSGTDNEQFF. CDR3 bases: TGTGCCAGCAGCTCCGGGACAGACAATGAGCAGTTCTTC.

This chain connects TRBV21-1 to TRBJ1-5; TRBD1, the table's D call, lacks a check against the DNA. TRBV21-1 constitutes a pseudogene. The CDR3 has 19 residues. CDR3: CASSKSRTALRGDHQPQHF. CDR3 coding DNA: TGTGCCAGCAGCAAGTCTCGGACAGCCCTAAGAGGGGACCATCAGCCCCAGCATTTT.

The chain links TRBV4-3 to TRBJ2-1; 10 bases fit TRBD2. The CDR3 runs 15 residues. The germline V gene encodes CDR1 LGHNA and CDR2 YSLEER. V lost 3 bases, J lost 6 bases, and 5 bases stayed unmatched. DNA of the CDR3: TGCGCCAGCAGCCAGGTAGCGGGGGGTATCAATGAGCAGTTCTTC. It encodes CASSQVAGGINEQFF.

This chain joins TRBV6-5 and TRBJ1-3, with 10 bases that match TRBD1. Germline V lookup: CDR1 MNHEY, CDR2 SVGAGI. J lost 3 bases, V lost 6 bases, and 5 bases had no gene match. There are 15 residues in the CDR3. The CDR3 loop reads CASSSDRGFGNTIYF. CDR3 sequence (DNA): TGTGCCAGCAGCTCGGACAGGGGGTTTGGAAACACCATATATTTT.

V usage is TRBV4-2 and J usage is TRBJ1-1; maybe TRBD1 (5 bases). V lost 6 bases and J 4 bases, leaving 9 bases between the germline ends. CDR1 and CDR2 (germline): LGHNA, YNFKEQ. The CDR3 totals 12 residues. CDR3 in DNA: TGTGCCAGCAGACCGGGGGGCACTGAAGCTTTCTTT. It codes for CASRPGGTEAFF.

The chain links TRBV9 to TRBJ2-7; weak D call: TRBD2 (6 bases). With 4 bases removed from V and 3 bases from J, the gap between germline ends came to 20 bases. The CDR3 has 16 residues. Germline V gene lookup returns CDR1 SGDLS and CDR2 YYNGEE. The CDR3 DNA follows: TGTGCCAGCAGCCAACGACCTAGCGATCTACTCTACGAGCAGTACTTC. Amino acids: CASSQRPSDLLYEQYF.

This clone was detected a few times. The chain recombines TRBV5-1 with TRBJ2-2; TRBD2 matches at 7 bases. CDR3 length: 17 amino acids. Per germline, CDR1 SGHRS and CDR2 YFSETQ. The junction had 8 bases not matched to a gene; V was cut back by 0 bases and J by 3 bases. This CDR3 reads CASSLEGGRADTGELFF. The DNA of the CDR3 is TGCGCCAGCAGCTTGGAAGGTGGGAGGGCCGACACCGGGGAGCTGTTTTTT.

The chain carries TRBV2 and TRBJ2-1, with D unresolved. The CDR3 has 12 residues. Germline lookup yields CDR1 SNHLY and CDR2 FYNNEI. V was trimmed by 7 bases and J by 6 bases, leaving 10 bases between them. Here the CDR3 DNA reads TGTGCCAGCATAGAGACTTTCAATGAGCAGTTCTTC. Translated, it gives CASIETFNEQFF.

The V gene is TRBV13, the J gene TRBJ2-2; D is perhaps TRBD2 (5 bases). Trimming removed 4 bases at V and 5 bases at J, with 14 bases between. Germline values: CDR1 PRHDT, CDR2 FYEKMQ (reference sequence). This CDR3 comprises 15 residues. CDR3 sequence: CASSSHTWETGELFF. The CDR3 DNA is TGTGCCAGCAGCTCCCATACGTGGGAGACCGGGGAGCTGTTTTTT.